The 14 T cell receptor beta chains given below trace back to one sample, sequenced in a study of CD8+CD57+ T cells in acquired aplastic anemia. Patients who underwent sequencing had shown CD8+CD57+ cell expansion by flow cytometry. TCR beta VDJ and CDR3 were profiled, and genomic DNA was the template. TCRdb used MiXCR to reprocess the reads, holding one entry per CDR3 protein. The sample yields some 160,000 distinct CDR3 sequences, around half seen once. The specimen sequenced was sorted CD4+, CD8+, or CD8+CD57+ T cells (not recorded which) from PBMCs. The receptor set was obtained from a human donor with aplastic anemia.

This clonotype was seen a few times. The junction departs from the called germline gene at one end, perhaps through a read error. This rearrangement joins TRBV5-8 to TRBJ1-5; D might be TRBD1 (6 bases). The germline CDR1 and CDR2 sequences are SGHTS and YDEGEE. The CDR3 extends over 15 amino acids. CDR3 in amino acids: CASGRTDLSNQPPHF. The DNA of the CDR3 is TGTGCCAGCGGAAGGACAGATTTAAGCAATCAGCCCCCGCATTTT. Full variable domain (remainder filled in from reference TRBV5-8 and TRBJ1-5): EAGVTQSPTHLIKTRGQQATLRCSPISGHTSVYWYQQALGLGLQFLLWYDEGEERNRGNFPPRFSGRQFPNYSSELNVNALELEDSALYLCASGRTDLSNQPPHFGDGTRLSIL.

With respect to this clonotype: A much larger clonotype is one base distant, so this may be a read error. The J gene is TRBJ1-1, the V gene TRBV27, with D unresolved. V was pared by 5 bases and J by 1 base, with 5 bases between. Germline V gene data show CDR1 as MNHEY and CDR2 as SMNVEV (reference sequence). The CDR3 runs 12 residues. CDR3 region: CASSHPNTEAFF. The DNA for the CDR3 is TGTGCCAGCAGTCACCCGAACACTGAAGCTTTCTTT.

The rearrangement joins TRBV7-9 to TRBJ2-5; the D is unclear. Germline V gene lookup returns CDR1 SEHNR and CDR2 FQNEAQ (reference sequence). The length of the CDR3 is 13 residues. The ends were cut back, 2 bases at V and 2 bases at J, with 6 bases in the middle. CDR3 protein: CASSLQLQETQYF. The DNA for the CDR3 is TGTGCCAGCAGCTTACAATTACAAGAGACCCAGTACTTC.

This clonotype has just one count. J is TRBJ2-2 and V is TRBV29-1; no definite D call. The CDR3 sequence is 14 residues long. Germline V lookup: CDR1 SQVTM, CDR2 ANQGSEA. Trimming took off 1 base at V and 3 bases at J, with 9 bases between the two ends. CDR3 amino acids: CSVEVVGHTGELFF. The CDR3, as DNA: TGCAGCGTTGAAGTGGTAGGCCACACCGGGGAGCTGTTTTTT.

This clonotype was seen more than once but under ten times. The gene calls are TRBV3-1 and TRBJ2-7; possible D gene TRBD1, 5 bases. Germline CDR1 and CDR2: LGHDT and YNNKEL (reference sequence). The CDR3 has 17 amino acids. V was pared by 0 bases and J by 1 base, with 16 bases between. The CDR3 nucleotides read TGTGCCAGCAGCCAAGATACATCAGGGTACGGGTCCTACGAGCAGTACTTC. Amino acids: CASSQDTSGYGSYEQYF.

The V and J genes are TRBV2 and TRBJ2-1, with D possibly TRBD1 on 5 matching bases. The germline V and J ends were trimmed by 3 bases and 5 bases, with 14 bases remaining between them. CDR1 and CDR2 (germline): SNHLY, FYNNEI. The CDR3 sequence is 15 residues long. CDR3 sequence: CASSDDSTLHNEQFF. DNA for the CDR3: TGTGCCAGCAGTGATGACAGTACCCTACACAATGAGCAGTTCTTC.

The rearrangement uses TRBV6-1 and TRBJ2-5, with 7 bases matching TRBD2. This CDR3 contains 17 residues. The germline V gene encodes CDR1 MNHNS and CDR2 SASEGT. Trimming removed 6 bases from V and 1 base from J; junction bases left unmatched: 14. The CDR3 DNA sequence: TGTGCCAGCAGCCCCGGTAGAGCGGGGAGCCTCCAAGAGACCCAGTACTTC. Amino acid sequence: CASSPGRAGSLQETQYF.

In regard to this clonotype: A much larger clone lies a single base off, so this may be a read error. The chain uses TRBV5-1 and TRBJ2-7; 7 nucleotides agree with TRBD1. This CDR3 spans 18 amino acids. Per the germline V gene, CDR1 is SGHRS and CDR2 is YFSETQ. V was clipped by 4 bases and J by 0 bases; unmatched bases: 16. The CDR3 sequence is CASSATFDRVGLSYEQYF. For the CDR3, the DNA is TGCGCCAGCAGCGCGACATTTGACAGGGTAGGCCTCTCCTACGAGCAGTACTTC.

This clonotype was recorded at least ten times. CDR3 loop: CASSHMPNGFLAGGLAETQYF. CDR3 sequence (DNA): TGCGCCAGCAGCCACATGCCGAATGGGTTCCTAGCGGGAGGGCTAGCGGAGACCCAGTACTTC. This chain links TRBV4-1 with TRBJ2-5, with 12 positions matching TRBD2. The junction had 22 bases not matched to a gene; V was cut back by 3 bases and J by 5 bases. Germline CDR1 reads MGHRA; CDR2 reads YSYEKL. The CDR3 is 21 residues long.

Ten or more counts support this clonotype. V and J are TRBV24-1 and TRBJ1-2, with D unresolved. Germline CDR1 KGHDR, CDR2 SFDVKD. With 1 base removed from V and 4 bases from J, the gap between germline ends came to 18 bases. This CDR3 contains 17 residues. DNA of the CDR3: TGTGCCACCAGTGATTTTTCCCCCGACGGAGGGAGCTATGGCTACACCTTC. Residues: CATSDFSPDGGSYGYTF.

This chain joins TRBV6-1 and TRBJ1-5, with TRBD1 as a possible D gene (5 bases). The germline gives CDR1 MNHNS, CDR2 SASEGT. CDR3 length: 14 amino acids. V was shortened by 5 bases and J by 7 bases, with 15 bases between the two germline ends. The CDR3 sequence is CASSQDIPQQPQHF. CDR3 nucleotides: TGTGCCAGCAGTCAGGACATCCCCCAGCAGCCCCAGCATTTT.

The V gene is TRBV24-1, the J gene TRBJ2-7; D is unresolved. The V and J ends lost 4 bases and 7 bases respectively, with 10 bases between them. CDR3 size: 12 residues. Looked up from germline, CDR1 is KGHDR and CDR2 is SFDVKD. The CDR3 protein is CATSEGISEQYF. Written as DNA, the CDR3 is TGTGCCACCAGTGAGGGTATTTCTGAGCAGTACTTC.

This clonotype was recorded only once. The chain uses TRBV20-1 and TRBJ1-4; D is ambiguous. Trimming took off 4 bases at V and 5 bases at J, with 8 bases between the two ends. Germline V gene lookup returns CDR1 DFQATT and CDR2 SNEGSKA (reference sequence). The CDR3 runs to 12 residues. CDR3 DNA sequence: TGCAGTGCTACAGCTGGGAATGAAAAACTGTTTTTT. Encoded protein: CSATAGNEKLFF.

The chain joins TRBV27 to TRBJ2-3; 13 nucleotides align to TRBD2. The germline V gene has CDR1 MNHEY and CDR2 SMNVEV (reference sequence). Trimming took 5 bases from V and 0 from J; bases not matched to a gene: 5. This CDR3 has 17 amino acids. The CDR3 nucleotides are TGTGCCAGCAGTCCCCTGGGACTAGCGGGGAGCACAGATACGCAGTATTTT. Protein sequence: CASSPLGLAGSTDTQYF.